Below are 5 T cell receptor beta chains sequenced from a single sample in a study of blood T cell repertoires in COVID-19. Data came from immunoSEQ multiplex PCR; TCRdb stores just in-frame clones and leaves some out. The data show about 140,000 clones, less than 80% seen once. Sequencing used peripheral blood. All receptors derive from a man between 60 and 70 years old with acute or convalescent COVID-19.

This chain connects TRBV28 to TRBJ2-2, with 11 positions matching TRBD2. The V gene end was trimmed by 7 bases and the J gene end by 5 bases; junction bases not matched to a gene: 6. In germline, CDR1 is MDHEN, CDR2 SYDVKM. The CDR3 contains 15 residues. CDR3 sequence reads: CASTPGLAETGELFF. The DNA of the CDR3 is TGTGCCAGCACCCCGGGACTAGCGGAAACCGGGGAGCTGTTTTTT.

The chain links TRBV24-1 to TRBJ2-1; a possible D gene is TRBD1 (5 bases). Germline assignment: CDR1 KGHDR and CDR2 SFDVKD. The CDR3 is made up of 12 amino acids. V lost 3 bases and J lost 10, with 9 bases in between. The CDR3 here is CATSDVRQEQFF. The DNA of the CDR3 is TGTGCCACCAGTGATGTCAGACAGGAGCAGTTCTTC.

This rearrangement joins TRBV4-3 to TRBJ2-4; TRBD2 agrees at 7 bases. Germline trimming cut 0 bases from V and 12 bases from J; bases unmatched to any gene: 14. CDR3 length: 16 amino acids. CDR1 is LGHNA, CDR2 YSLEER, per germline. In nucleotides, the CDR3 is TGCGCCAGCAGCCAAGATCTGGCGGGGGTGGGTGGCTATCAGTACTTC. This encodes CASSQDLAGVGGYQYF.

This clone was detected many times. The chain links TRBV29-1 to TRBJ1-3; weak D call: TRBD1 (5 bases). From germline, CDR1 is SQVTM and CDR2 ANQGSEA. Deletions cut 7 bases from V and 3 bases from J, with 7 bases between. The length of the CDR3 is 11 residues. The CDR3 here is CSAGSGNTIYF. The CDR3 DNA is TGCAGCGCAGGGAGTGGAAACACCATATATTTT.

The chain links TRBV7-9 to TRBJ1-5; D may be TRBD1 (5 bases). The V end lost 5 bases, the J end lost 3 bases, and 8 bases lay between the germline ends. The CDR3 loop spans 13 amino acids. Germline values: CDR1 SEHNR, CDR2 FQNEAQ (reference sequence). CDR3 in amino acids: CASSRTPNQPQHF. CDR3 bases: TGTGCCAGCAGCCGGACACCCAATCAGCCCCAGCATTTT.